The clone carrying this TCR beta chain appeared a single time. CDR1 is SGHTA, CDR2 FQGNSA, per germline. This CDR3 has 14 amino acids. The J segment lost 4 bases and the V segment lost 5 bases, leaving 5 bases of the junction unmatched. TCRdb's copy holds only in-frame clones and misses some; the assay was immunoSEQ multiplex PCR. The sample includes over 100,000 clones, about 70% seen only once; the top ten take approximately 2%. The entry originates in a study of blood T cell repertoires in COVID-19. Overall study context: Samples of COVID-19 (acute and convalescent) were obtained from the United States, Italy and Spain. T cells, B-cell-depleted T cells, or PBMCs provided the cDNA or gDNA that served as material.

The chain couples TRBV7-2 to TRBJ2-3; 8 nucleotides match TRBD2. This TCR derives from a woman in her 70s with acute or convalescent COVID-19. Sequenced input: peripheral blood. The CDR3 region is CASSASGRSDTQYF. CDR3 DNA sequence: TGTGCCAGCAGCGCCAGCGGGAGATCAGATACGCAGTATTTT.